This T cell receptor beta chain was sequenced during a study of beta chain features in type 1 diabetes. Isolated RNA was reverse transcribed in full, so expressed TCRB transcripts were sequenced. This table comes from immunoSEQ multiplex PCR, and its TCRdb copy is limited to in-frame clones, with some not included. The repertoire holds about 280,000 clones, with approximately 16% as singletons. The study's findings and limits: Type 1 diabetes patients showed a moderate but significant shortening of TCRB CDR3s in all four CD4+ subsets.

In regard to this clone: Its specificity is unknown. In the same sample, other DNA sequences code for this CDR3.

Sequenced sample: naive CD4+ T cells from blood. This TCR was recovered from a man younger than 35 with type 1 diabetes.

The DNA for the CDR3 is TGTGCCAGCAGGGCTAGCGGGGCCTACGAGCAGTACTTC. This gives the protein CASRASGAYEQYF. The chain has TRBV27 and TRBJ2-7; 9 positions match TRBD2. V gave up 6 bases and J gave up 2 bases; unmatched junction bases: 2. Germline CDR1 and CDR2: MNHEY and SMNVEV (reference sequence). This CDR3 contains 13 residues.